What follows are 17 T cell receptor beta chains derived from one specimen sequenced in a study of blood T cell repertoires in COVID-19. Repertoires were generated with immunoSEQ multiplex PCR, while TCRdb's copy carries only in-frame clones and drops some. The sample has more than 200,000 clones; under 90% are singletons. The specimen sequenced was PBMCs or T cells enriched from blood (not recorded which). The receptors were gathered from a man aged 40-50 years who had recovered from COVID-19.

The chain couples TRBV11-1 to TRBJ2-3, with 11 bases matching TRBD2. CDR1 and CDR2 (germline): SGHAT, FQDESV (reference sequence). The V and J ends lost 6 bases and 6 bases, in that order; junction bases with no gene match: 8. CDR3 size: 15 residues. The CDR3 reads CASSFTSGRGDTQYF. In DNA, the CDR3 is TGTGCCAGCAGTTTTACTAGCGGGAGAGGGGATACGCAGTATTTT.

The chain joins TRBV30 to TRBJ2-7, with 10 positions matching TRBD2. This CDR3 is built from 20 residues. V shed 0 bases, J shed 3 bases, and the junction held 20 bases outside the gene matches. Per the germline V gene, CDR1 is GTSNPN and CDR2 is SVGIG (reference sequence). The CDR3 loop is CAWSVLVGGAGGRFSYEQYF. The CDR3 DNA is TGTGCCTGGAGTGTATTGGTTGGTGGAGCGGGAGGGAGATTTAGCTACGAGCAGTACTTC.

This sequence joins TRBV12-3 or TRBV12-4 and TRBJ1-2; the match to TRBD1 covers 7 bases. The CDR3 consists of 12 residues. V shed 6 bases and J 8 bases; nucleotides not matched to a gene: 6. CDR3 nucleotide sequence: TGTGCCAGCAGACTCACAGGGGACGGCTACACCTTC. Its protein product is CASRLTGDGYTF.

This clone was seen once. One junction end does not reproduce the germline sequence, and a read error may be involved. CDR3 amino acids: CASLVGDYPVF. DNA for the CDR3: TGCGCCAGCCTGGTGGGGGACTATCCTGTCTTC. The chain joins TRBV10-2 to TRBJ2-1, with 7 bases that match TRBD2. CDR1 and CDR2 (germline): WSHSY, SAAADI. The CDR3 has 11 residues.

This chain joins TRBV5-6 and TRBJ1-1, with D uncertain. CDR1 and CDR2 from the germline V gene are SGHDT and YYEEEE. CDR3 size: 13 residues. The V end lost 0 bases, the J end lost 3 bases, and 6 bases lay between the germline ends. The CDR3 protein is CASSLDRDTEAFF. The CDR3 DNA reads as TGTGCCAGCAGCTTGGATCGAGACACTGAAGCTTTCTTT.

This clone has a handful of counts. The chain has TRBV4-2 and TRBJ2-2; TRBD2 aligns across 9 bases. The junction had 7 bases not matched to a gene; V was cut back by 4 bases and J by 4 bases. The CDR3 has 16 residues. CDR1 and CDR2 from the germline V gene are LGHNA and YNFKEQ. CDR3 bases: TGTGCCAGCAGCCGGGCGACTAGCGGCACCACCGGGGAGCTGTTTTTT. This translates into CASSRATSGTTGELFF.

The chain links TRBV30 to TRBJ2-3; D ambiguous. V dropped 4 bases and J dropped 0 bases, with 8 bases sitting between them. Germline lookup yields CDR1 GTSNPN and CDR2 SVGIG (reference sequence). This CDR3 has 13 amino acids. The CDR3 protein is CAWNELSTDTQYF. The DNA for the CDR3 is TGTGCCTGGAACGAGCTGAGCACAGATACGCAGTATTTT.

The chain couples TRBV25-1 to TRBJ2-3; a possible D gene is TRBD2 (5 bases). Germline CDR1 MGHDK, CDR2 SYGVNS. The V end was cut by 1 base, the J end by 1 base, with 9 bases between. The CDR3 has 15 residues. CDR3 residues: CASSEWVSGTDTQYF. DNA of the CDR3: TGTGCCAGCAGTGAATGGGTTAGCGGCACAGATACGCAGTATTTT. Supplemented by reference TRBV25-1 and TRBJ2-3, the full variable domain reads EADIYQTPRYLVIGTGKKITLECSQTMGHDKMYWYQQDPGMELHLIHYSYGVNSTEKGDLSSESTVSRIRTEHFPLTLESARPSHTSQYLCASSEWVSGTDTQYFGPGTRLTVL.

This rearrangement joins TRBV20-1 to TRBJ2-3; weak D call: TRBD1 (5 bases). Germline assignment: CDR1 DFQATT and CDR2 SNEGSKA (reference sequence). V lost 3 bases, J lost 1 base, and 8 bases lay in between. This CDR3 region has 13 residues. The CDR3: CSASPQGTDTQYF. DNA for the CDR3: TGCAGTGCTAGTCCACAGGGCACAGATACGCAGTATTTT.

The chain employs TRBV7-3 and TRBJ2-3; 8 bases align to TRBD1. CDR1 and CDR2 from the germline V gene are SGHTA and FQGTGA. V was pared by 2 bases and J by 3 bases, with 10 bases of the junction left unmatched. The CDR3 is 17 residues long. The CDR3 DNA reads as TGTGCCAGCAGCTTAGGAACAGGGGGTCTGGAAACAGATACGCAGTATTTT. Its protein is CASSLGTGGLETDTQYF.

This clone came up once. This chain joins TRBV6-6 and TRBJ2-1, with 10 bases aligning to TRBD1. Germline values: CDR1 MNHNY, CDR2 SVGAGI (reference sequence). CDR3 length: 16 amino acids. With 0 bases clipped from V and 5 bases from J, the junction kept 4 bases outside the gene matches. CDR3 in DNA: TGTGCCAGCAGTTACTCGGACAGGGGGGCCCACAATGAGCAGTTCTTC. It yields the protein CASSYSDRGAHNEQFF.

J is TRBJ2-5 and V is TRBV2, with 8 bases that match TRBD1. CDR1 is SNHLY, CDR2 FYNNEI, per germline. After removal of 4 bases from V and 5 bases from J, the junction contained 3 bases not matched to a gene. CDR3 length equals 13 residues. CDR3 coding DNA: TGTGCCAGCAGTGGGACAGGGTGGGAGACCCAGTACTTC. The encoded protein is CASSGTGWETQYF.

This clone was seen ten or more times. The V call is TRBV10-3, the J call TRBJ1-1; D is perhaps TRBD1 (5 bases). CDR3 length: 12 residues. Germline assignment: CDR1 ENHRY and CDR2 SYGVKD. The V and J ends lost 0 bases and 10 bases respectively, with 9 bases between them. The chain's CDR3 is CAISESRRGAFF. The DNA for the CDR3 is TGTGCCATCAGTGAGTCGAGGAGGGGAGCTTTCTTT.

The rearrangement joins TRBV3-1 (or the pseudogene TRBV3-2) to TRBJ2-3; 8 bases match TRBD2. In germline, CDR1 is LGHDT, CDR2 YNNKEL (reference sequence). This CDR3 comprises 15 residues. Trimming at V came to 4 bases and at J to 6 bases, leaving 9 bases not matched to a gene. CDR3 nucleotide sequence: TGTGCCAGCAGCCCTGTAGCGGGGACGTACGATACGCAGTATTTT. Translation: CASSPVAGTYDTQYF.

The chain recombines TRBV9 with TRBJ1-2, with D possibly being TRBD1 (5 bases). This CDR3 region has 12 residues. Trimming shortened V by 3 bases and J by 2 bases, and 5 bases separated the two germline ends. Germline assignment: CDR1 SGDLS and CDR2 YYNGEE. CDR3 DNA: TGTGCCAGCAGCGACAGGAACTATGGCTACACCTTC. Protein sequence: CASSDRNYGYTF.

Turning to this clone: The same CDR3 arises from other DNA sequences in this sample as well. This chain connects TRBV18 to TRBJ1-2, with D possibly being TRBD1 (5 bases). Looked up from germline, CDR1 is KGHSH and CDR2 is LQKENI. The CDR3 sequence is 12 residues long. The germline V and J ends were trimmed by 3 bases and 3 bases, with 5 bases remaining between them. CDR3 sequence: CASSPTDYGYTF. The CDR3 bases are TGTGCCAGCTCACCGACAGACTATGGCTACACCTTC.

This clone has more than one count but fewer than ten. Other DNA sequences in this sample translate to the same CDR3. This rearrangement joins TRBV19 to TRBJ1-1; D may be TRBD1 (6 bases). Looked up from germline, CDR1 is LNHDA and CDR2 is SQIVND (reference sequence). Trimming shortened V by 1 base and J by 1 base, and 7 bases separated the two germline ends. The CDR3 extends over 14 amino acids. Here the CDR3 reads CASSIAGANTEAFF. CDR3 sequence (DNA): TGTGCCAGTAGTATAGCAGGGGCGAACACTGAAGCTTTCTTT.